This T cell receptor beta chain is drawn from a study of blood T cell repertoires in COVID-19. Study overall: COVID-19 samples, acute and convalescent, were from the United States, Italy and Spain. From T cells, B-cell-depleted T cells, or PBMCs came the material, which was cDNA or gDNA.

In the original processing: By means of reference gene primer amplification, nucleated cell counts were estimated. TCRdb's copy holds only in-frame clones and misses some; the assay was immunoSEQ multiplex PCR. The V and J calls and the clone size are those of that table, but D and trimming were determined from the DNA. The sample gives some 73,000 clones, less than 90% of which show up once; 6% to 6.5% is in the top ten. This CDR3 has 14 residues. The V gene lost 0 bases and the J gene lost 6 bases, with 11 bases spanning the gap. Germline values: CDR1 SGHRS, CDR2 YFSETQ. The sequenced material came from peripheral blood. This rearrangement joins TRBV5-1 to TRBJ2-3; D remains ambiguous. The TCR sequence derives from a man older than 75 with COVID-19, enrolled during active disease. CDR3 residues: CASSLDTSADTQYF. The DNA of the CDR3 is TGCGCCAGCAGCTTGGATACGAGTGCGGATACGCAGTATTTT.